This T cell receptor beta chain comes out of a study of response to subunit inactivated influenza vaccine. TCRdb re-called the RT-PCR reads through MiXCR, storing one row per CDR3 protein. The repertoire holds about 520,000 distinct CDR3 sequences, with 25% as singletons. Sequencing was performed on CD4+ T cells sorted from PBMCs, taken roughly 5 days after vaccination. This sequence was found in a man between 45 and 60 years old who received an inactivated influenza vaccine.

The CDR3 here is CSASGIGDTEAFF. CDR3 sequence (DNA): TGCAGTGCTTCAGGGATCGGGGACACTGAAGCTTTCTTT. The chain combines TRBV20-1 with TRBJ1-1, with a tentative D call TRBD1 (5 bases). CDR3 size: 13 residues. CDR1 is DFQATT and CDR2 is SNEGSKA in the germline V gene (reference sequence). V lost 5 bases and J lost 3, with 13 bases in between.